The source of this T cell receptor (beta chain) is a study of cytomegalovirus exposure and HLA in healthy donors (dated by TCRdb to 2017 to 2019). At the level of the whole study: An earlier analysis of 587 of the donors reported 276 Gb of sequence data and around 100 million unique TCR beta sequences obtained from approximately 180 million T cells. Approximately 310 gigabases of sequencing data and tens of millions of unique TCR sequences made up an early release that covered approximately 650 HLA-typed donors. Of the 350 to 450 genotyped donors, about 80% fell in the genetic ancestry cluster associated with self-reported Caucasian donors. The study was designed to test whether signatures of past pathogen exposure could be identified by cataloging public T cell receptors. The T cell repertoires of about 700 subjects were profiled by immunosequencing and related to cytomegalovirus serostatus. Besides the first cohort of roughly 700 subjects, a separate validation cohort made up of 120 different subjects was used. To predict cytomegalovirus infection status, the study combined high-throughput TCR immunosequencing, statistical association of individual TCRs with disease status, and machine learning. A later analysis re-analyzed previously published TCR beta repertoires from about 600 donors and added high-resolution HLA genotyping to study TCR occurrence patterns. The later analysis used no new phenotypic data to find candidate immune exposures, relying instead on TCR beta sequences and their occurrence across donors. To decide whether each TCR beta V gene segment behaved as functional or pseudogenic, an earlier analysis of approximately 600 of the donors relied on high-throughput TCR beta sequencing. Alongside the repertoire data, information on donor age, sex, ethnicity and CMV serostatus was compiled. In a later genetic analysis, genome-wide SNP genotypes for about 60% of the 666 donors were used, and that subset was treated as a discovery cohort. All discovery cohort repertoires had been generated on a single sequencing platform. Both class I and class II loci were covered by HLA typing, at four-digit resolution. The number of donors typed differed by locus, with 629-630 for A, B, C, DRB1 and DQB1, around 560 for DQA1, about 610 for DPA1, and some 450 for DPB1. Roughly 5 DR-DQ haplotypes were handled as single units for association and clustering, since linkage in the cohort was strong. Across 398 genotyped donors of the cohort, an average of about 250,000 unique TCR beta nucleotide sequences per donor were sequenced, and roughly 17% of those sequences were non-productive. General study outcomes and caveats: A later analysis found that most CMV-associated TCR beta chains appeared HLA-restricted, with HLA associations seemingly driven largely by CMV exposure. When HLA alleles, especially DR and DQ, strongly co-occurred, TCR associations were difficult to assign to individual alleles. In vitro tests confirmed that three of the cytomegalovirus-associated TCR beta chains recognize cytomegalovirus antigens. Most TCR sequences were observed very rarely across donors, whereas some public TCRs were present in many individuals. In a later genetic analysis, fewer N-insertions in productive TCRs were reported among donors in an Asian-associated ancestry cluster than the roughly 670-donor mean. Sequencing depth was assumed to be roughly uniform across donors in the presence/absence analyses, though that assumption may not hold. The classifier was reported to diagnose cytomegalovirus status with high specificity and sensitivity in both the original cohort and the validation cohort. In a later analysis, the rate of TCR association differed among HLA loci, with DRB1 alleles having the most associated TCRs and HLA-C alleles having the fewest. HLA typing was unavailable for some donors at each locus, so association tests used only the typed subset. Some IMGT-functional V segments, including TRBV6-2 and TRBV6-3, could not be distinguished by the 87-base-pair reads and were therefore excluded. Only TCR beta chains were sequenced in this cohort, and the absence of alpha or paired-chain data limited detectable features. A further reported finding was that TCR beta sequences accurately predicted the HLA-A and HLA-B alleles for most subjects in the first cohort. The study listed 150 to 200 TCR beta chains as associated with cytomegalovirus. V-gene and J-gene trimming of TCR beta chains was associated with a missense DCLRE1C variant in a later genetic analysis, and the association was replicated in an independent cohort. The only immune exposure information available for the cohort was CMV serostatus. Several of the top co-occurrence clusters appeared to be linked to parvovirus B19, influenza, CMV and Epstein-Barr virus, according to a later analysis. In a later analysis, HLA-associated TCR beta chains showed more clonal expansion and lower generation probabilities than non-associated chains that were equally common. It was suggested by the authors that the approach could potentially be generalized to other disease states and immunological phenotypes. A cluster of highly shared sequence variants was judged likely to represent a technical artifact of the sequencing pipeline. Because counts were too low, about 15 rarely observed V segments, including chromosome 9 orphons, were left out of the earlier analysis of 587 of the donors. Broadly in line with IMGT annotations, most TCR beta V segments showed up in productive rearrangements about 87% or about 30% of the time in an earlier analysis of several hundred of the donors. Specific HLA alleles were associated with 15,000 to 20,000 TCR beta sequences at a false discovery rate of 0.05 in a later analysis. Correlated functional status among segregating V segments might reflect linkage disequilibrium, but an unknown experimental factor could not be ruled out.

To prepare the library, the immunoSEQ multiplex PCR assay was applied. A mixture of 60 forward primers for TCR Vbeta segments and 13 reverse primers for TCR Jbeta segments was used in the multiplex PCR. The CDR3 region of rearranged TCR beta genes was amplified from genomic DNA by a multiplex PCR assay. The amplified TCR beta libraries were sequenced on the Illumina HiSeq System as 87-base-pair reads. Turning to the authors' computational methods: In a later analysis, around 80 million unique TCR beta chains were counted across the roughly 670 repertoires, and some 10 million of these chains were shared by at least two donors. To remove PCR and sequencing errors, raw reads were error-corrected and collapsed into unique sequences using a nearest-neighbor algorithm that merged closely related sequences. Alignment of CDR3 sequences to IMGT reference sequences was used to assign V, D and J gene segments. For a sequence to be retained, at least a six-nucleotide match to both a V gene segment and a J gene segment was required. Rearrangements were called productive when the CDR3 lacked stop codons and stayed in frame with V and J; all others were non-productive. Following IMGT convention, CDR3 was defined as the stretch from the second conserved V-encoded cysteine to the conserved J-encoded phenylalanine. The earlier analysis of 450 to 750 of the donors excluded any sequence lacking an unambiguous match to a single V gene segment. In an earlier analysis of 450 to 750 of the donors, a V segment was called functional when productive rearrangements were above 56.7%, and segregating when the standard deviation between donors exceeded 5%. A statistical classification framework was developed to diagnose cytomegalovirus status using the catalog of TCR beta chain sequences. In a later analysis, V and J genes were assigned by comparing TCR nucleotide sequences against IMGT/GENE-DB human TR gene sequences. In a later analysis, CDR3 sequences and most-parsimonious VDJ recombination scenarios were assigned using the TCRdist pipeline. In a later analysis, every TCR beta chain was defined by the combination of its CDR3 amino acid sequence and its V-gene family, and reads without a unique V-gene family were dropped. To address suspected cross-contamination and a sequencing artifact, a later analysis removed a few hundred highly shared, low-generation-probability nucleotide sequences. For each public chain, a later analysis derived a clonal expansion index from normalized ranks of inferred template counts within each repertoire. In a later analysis, generation probabilities were computed with a VDJ recombination model fitted to out-of-frame rearrangements, and the resulting probabilities were checked against IGoR. In a later analysis, hypergeometric tests were used to score TCR-TCR, TCR-HLA and TCR-CMV co-occurrence, with a repertoire-size bias correction applied to TCR pairs. A later analysis estimated false discovery rates by permuting HLA or CMV assignments 20 times. In a later analysis, co-occurring TCRs were grouped with DBSCAN, and TCRdist sequence similarity was added when clustering was performed within HLA-allele-positive subsets. Co-occurrence clustering excluded repertoires with fewer than 30,000 or more than 120,000 public chains, plus five with anomalous nucleotide sharing. Held by TCRdb, this immuneACCESS table contains in-frame sequences only and omits some clones. Under half of the omission traces to an unresolved V gene where checked; the cause of the rest is unknown. The V and J calls and the clone size are those of that table, but D and trimming were determined from the DNA. A total of around 150,000 clones appear in this sample, roughly 89% of them only once. The top ten hold roughly 5.2% of the sample.

Comments on this clone: Its antigen specificity is not known. There are no base qualities to consult, and no much larger clone falls within one base.

V is cut by 7 bases and J by 3 bases, and the space between the germline ends is 15 bases. Counted from cysteine to phenylalanine, this CDR3 has 15 amino acids. Only the CDR3 region is kept as DNA, spanning 45 bases read in frame from base 1. In total, roughly 670 healthy bone marrow donors made up the cohort. Cohort members were all nominally healthy when sampled, although unrecorded immune exposures were likely present. The donor tested CMV seronegative and was one of the 352 seronegative cohort members. A peripheral blood sample was collected from each donor, and TCR beta sequencing was performed on peripheral blood mononuclear cells. The Qiagen DNeasy Blood Extraction Kit was used to extract genomic DNA from the blood cell samples.

The source material was PBMCs. The V and J segments used are TRBV23-1 and TRBJ2-2, and perhaps TRBD2 as D gene, on 6 matching bases. TRBV23-1 is classed as an ORF, of uncertain function. The receptor was derived from a woman aged 25 to 39 in good health and CMV-seronegative. The DNA sequence is TGCGCCAGCATTTGGAGGGAAAAGGACACCGGGGAGCTGTTTTTT. Protein translation: CASIWREKDTGELFF.